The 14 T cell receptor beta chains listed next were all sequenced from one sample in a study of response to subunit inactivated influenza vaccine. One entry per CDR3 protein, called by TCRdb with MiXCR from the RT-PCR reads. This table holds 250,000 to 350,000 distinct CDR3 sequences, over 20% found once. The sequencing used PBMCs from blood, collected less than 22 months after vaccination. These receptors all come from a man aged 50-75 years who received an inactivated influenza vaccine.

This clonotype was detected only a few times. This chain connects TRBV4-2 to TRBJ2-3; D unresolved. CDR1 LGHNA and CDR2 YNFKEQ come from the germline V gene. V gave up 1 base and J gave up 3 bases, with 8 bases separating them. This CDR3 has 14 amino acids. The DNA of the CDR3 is TGTGCCAGCAGCCAAGTTTCGGTTACAGATACGCAGTATTTT. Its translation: CASSQVSVTDTQYF.

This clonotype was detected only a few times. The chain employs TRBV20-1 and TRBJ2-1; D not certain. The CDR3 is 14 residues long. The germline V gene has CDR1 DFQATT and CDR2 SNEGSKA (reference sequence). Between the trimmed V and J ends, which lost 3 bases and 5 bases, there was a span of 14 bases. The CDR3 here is CSARATSPDNEQFF. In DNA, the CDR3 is TGCAGTGCTAGGGCAACCAGCCCTGACAATGAGCAGTTCTTC.

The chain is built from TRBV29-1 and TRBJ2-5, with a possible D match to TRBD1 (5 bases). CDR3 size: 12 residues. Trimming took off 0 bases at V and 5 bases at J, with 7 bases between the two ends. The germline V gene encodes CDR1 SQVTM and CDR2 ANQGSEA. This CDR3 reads CSVEDNRETQYF. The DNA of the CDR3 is TGCAGCGTTGAAGATAACAGGGAGACCCAGTACTTC.

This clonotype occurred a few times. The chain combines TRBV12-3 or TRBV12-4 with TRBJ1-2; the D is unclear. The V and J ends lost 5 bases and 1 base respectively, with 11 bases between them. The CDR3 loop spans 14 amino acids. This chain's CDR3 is CASSPERYNYGYTF. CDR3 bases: TGTGCCAGCAGTCCCGAAAGATATAACTATGGCTACACCTTC.

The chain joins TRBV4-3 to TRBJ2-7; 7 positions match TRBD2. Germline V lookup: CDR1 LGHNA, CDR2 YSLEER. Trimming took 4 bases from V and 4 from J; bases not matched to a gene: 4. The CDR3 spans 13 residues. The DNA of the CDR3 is TGCGCCAGCAGCCCGTGGCGGGGGTACGAGCAGTACTTC. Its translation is CASSPWRGYEQYF.

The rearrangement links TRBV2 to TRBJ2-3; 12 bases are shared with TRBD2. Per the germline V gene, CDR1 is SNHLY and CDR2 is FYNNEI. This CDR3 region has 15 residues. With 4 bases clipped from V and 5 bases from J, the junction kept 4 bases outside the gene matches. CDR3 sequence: CASSAASGRGDTQYF. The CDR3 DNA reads TGTGCCAGCAGTGCGGCTAGCGGGAGGGGAGATACGCAGTATTTT.

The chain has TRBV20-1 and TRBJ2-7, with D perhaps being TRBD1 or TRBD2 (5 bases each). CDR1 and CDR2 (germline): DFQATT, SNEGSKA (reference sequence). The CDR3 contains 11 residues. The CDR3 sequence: CSGTGGGEQYF. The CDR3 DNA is TGCAGCGGTACAGGAGGCGGGGAGCAGTACTTC.

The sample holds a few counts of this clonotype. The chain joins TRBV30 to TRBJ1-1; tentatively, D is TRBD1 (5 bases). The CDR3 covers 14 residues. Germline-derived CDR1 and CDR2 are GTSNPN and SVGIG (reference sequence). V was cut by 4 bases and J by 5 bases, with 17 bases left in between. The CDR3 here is CAWIPGSGITEAFF. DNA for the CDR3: TGTGCCTGGATTCCAGGGTCGGGTATAACTGAAGCTTTCTTT.

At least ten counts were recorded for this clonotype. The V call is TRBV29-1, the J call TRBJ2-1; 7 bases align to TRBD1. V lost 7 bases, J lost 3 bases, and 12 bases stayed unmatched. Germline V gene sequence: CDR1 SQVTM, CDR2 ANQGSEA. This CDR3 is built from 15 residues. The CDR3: CSAEGGQANYNEQFF. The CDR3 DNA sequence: TGCAGCGCTGAGGGTGGACAGGCGAACTACAATGAGCAGTTCTTC.

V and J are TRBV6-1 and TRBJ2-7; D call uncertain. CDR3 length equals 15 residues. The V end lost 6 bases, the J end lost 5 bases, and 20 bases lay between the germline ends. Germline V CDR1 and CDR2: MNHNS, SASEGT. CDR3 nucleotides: TGTGCCAGCAGCGGAATCGCCCGGTTTTCGCACGAGCAGTACTTC. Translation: CASSGIARFSHEQYF.

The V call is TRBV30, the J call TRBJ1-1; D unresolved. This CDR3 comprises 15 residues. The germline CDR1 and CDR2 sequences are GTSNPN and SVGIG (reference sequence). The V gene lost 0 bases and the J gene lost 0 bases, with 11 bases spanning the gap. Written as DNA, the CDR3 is TGTGCCTGGAGTGTACTTCCAGACATGAACACTGAAGCTTTCTTT. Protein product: CAWSVLPDMNTEAFF.

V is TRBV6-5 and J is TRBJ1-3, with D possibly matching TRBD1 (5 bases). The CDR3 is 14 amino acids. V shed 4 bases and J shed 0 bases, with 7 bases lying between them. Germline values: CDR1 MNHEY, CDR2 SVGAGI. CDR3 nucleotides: TGTGCCAGCAGTTGGGACGTCTCTGGAAACACCATATATTTT. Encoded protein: CASSWDVSGNTIYF.

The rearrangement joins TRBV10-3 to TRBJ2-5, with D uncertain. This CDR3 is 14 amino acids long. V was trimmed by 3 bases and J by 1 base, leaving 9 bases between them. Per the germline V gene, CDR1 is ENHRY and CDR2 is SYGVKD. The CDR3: CAISDVKLQETQYF. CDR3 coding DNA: TGTGCCATCAGTGATGTGAAGCTCCAAGAGACCCAGTACTTC.

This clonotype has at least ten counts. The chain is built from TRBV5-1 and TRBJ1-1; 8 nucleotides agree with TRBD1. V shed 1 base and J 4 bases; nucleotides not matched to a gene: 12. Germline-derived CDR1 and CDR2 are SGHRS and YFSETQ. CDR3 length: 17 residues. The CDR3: CASSLISGGGGGTEAFF. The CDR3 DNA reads TGCGCCAGCAGCTTGATCTCAGGGGGCGGAGGTGGCACTGAAGCTTTCTTT.